A single T cell receptor beta chain is shown here with its context. From the RT-PCR reads, TCRdb called clonotypes with MiXCR, one entry per CDR3 protein. Among about 680,000 distinct CDR3 sequences listed, over 12% were seen once. Germline CDR1 MNHNY, CDR2 SVGAGI (reference sequence). This CDR3 has 14 residues. The V segment lost 4 bases and the J segment 6 bases; nucleotides outside the gene matches: 3. The receptor comes from a female donor in good health, serving as a healthy control. V gene TRBV6-6 combines with J gene TRBJ2-2; the match to TRBD2 covers 9 bases. The sample was memory CD4+ T cells from blood. The CDR3 region is CASSLAGAAGELFF. The CDR3 region has the DNA TGTGCCAGCAGTTTAGCGGGAGCAGCCGGGGAGCTGTTTTTT.